Below, one T cell receptor beta chain is given with its context. Its antigen is not yet known. The sample holds no much larger clone one base away, and base qualities are not on file. The entry originates in a study of blood T cells in healthy people across ages (dated by TCRdb to between 2015 and 2017). About the study as a whole: In model experiments, roughly one uniquely barcoded TCR beta cDNA molecule per two T cells was captured by template switching. Using the same blood draw, the study looked at two additional independent replicas of 1 million unique cDNA reads for two donors, one aged 18 to 30 and the other aged 80 or older. To track age-related changes in TCR beta repertoire diversity, the study relied on deep sequencing normalized with unique cDNA molecular identifiers. The donors were divided into four age groups: young (average around 16 years), middle-aged (about 40), aged (approximately 59) and long-lived (82). To avoid experimental bias, donors of different ages were distributed randomly across sequencing lanes. Overall study results and their limits: As age increased, observed TCR beta diversity per million T cells dropped in a roughly linear way, and a significant reduction was already evident by age around 41. Because donor CMV infection status was unknown, age-related changes in expanded clonotypes were potentially confounded. Conclusive comparison of naive and antigen-experienced compartments was prevented by the profiling of bulk unsorted PBMCs. Estimates of total diversity based on one million sequenced T cells were considered lower bounds and underestimates. There was a strong correlation between observed TCR beta diversity and the percentage of naive T cells measured by flow cytometry. Compared with the aged group, the long-lived group had more naive CD4+ T cells, fewer expanded clones and increased TCR diversity, a pattern suggesting age selection.

Library preparation employed 5' RACE. Data came from an Illumina HiSeq 2500. A second PCR of 7 to 11 cycles was performed with a sample-barcoded 5' primer and a J-beta primer mix. A template-switch 5' adaptor carrying 12 random nucleotides introduced a unique molecular identifier onto each TCR beta cDNA molecule. At least 3 million CDR3-containing paired-end reads were obtained from each sample. First-strand cDNA was synthesized from all RNA with the Mint cDNA synthesis kit, primed by a TRBC-specific oligonucleotide. Following uracil-DNA glycosylase treatment, a first 18-cycle PCR with universal primers M1SS and BC2_uni_R was performed on all cDNA. The authors processed their data as follows. Normalization of each sample was performed by random selection of 1 million high-quality reads, each carrying a distinct molecular identifier. Instead of being binned into consensus sequences, reads with shared molecular identifiers were discarded. MiTCR, with a Q25 quality threshold and the strictest error-elimination algorithm, was used for CDR3 identification, clonotype clustering and error correction. A nonparametric unseen species model with Euler transformation was used to estimate a lower bound on total TCR beta diversity. The raw public reads went through TCRdb reprocessing: fastp at Q25, MiXCR clone calling, in-frame beta chains kept. Identical CDR3 protein sequences are pooled into one entry, listed with their most common genes and DNA. These V and J calls originate from TCRdb's pipeline instead of the authors' own analysis. The sample table contains roughly 1.6 million distinct CDR3 sequences; only one count was recorded for around 35% of them. 11% of the sample comes from the top ten.

Systemically healthy Caucasian individuals from Russia, 39 in total and aged roughly 6 to 100 years, were included as donors. Around 10 milliliters of peripheral blood were drawn from each donor into EDTA-treated Vacutainer tubes. Ficoll-Paque density-gradient centrifugation was used to isolate PBMCs, with at least 7 million per sample. Total RNA was extracted from PBMCs with Trizol reagent, with at least 6 micrograms obtained per sample. The percentages of naive CD45RAhigh/CD27high T cells were determined by flow cytometry on a PBMC aliquot from every donor. Taken from the germline V gene, the CDR1 and CDR2 loops are SGHRS and YFSETQ. At the junction V is shortened by 4 bases and J by 4 bases, with 14 bases in between. The CDR3 spans 14 residues, from the cysteine through the phenylalanine. Of the read, only the CDR3 DNA is kept; its 42 bases are in frame from base 1.

The sequence came from a woman aged 25 to 45 in good health. In this chain, TRBV5-1 is recombined with TRBJ1-2, with an unclear D gene assignment. Sequenced sample: blood. The DNA sequence follows: TGCGCCAGCAGCCCGTCGGTGACTGGCTATGGCTACACCTTC. This encodes CASSPSVTGYGYTF.